This TCR beta chain was retrieved from a study of blood T cell repertoires in COVID-19. Across the whole study: T cells, B-cell-depleted T cells, or PBMCs provided the cDNA or gDNA that served as material.

Concerning this clone itself: Distinct nucleotide sequences in the sample also encode this CDR3.

Clones were read by immunoSEQ multiplex PCR, and TCRdb kept only the in-frame ones, dropping some. The sample carries some 80,000 clones, about four fifths recorded once. The germline V and J ends were trimmed by 3 bases and 0 bases, with 3 bases remaining between them. There are 13 residues in the CDR3. Germline V gene sequence: CDR1 MNHEY, CDR2 SMNVEV (reference sequence). Sequenced: peripheral blood. The chain recombines TRBV27 with TRBJ1-5, with D unresolved. This TCR came from a woman aged 80 or over with active or convalescent COVID-19. In DNA form, the CDR3 reads TGTGCCAGCAGTTTCTATAGCAATCAGCCCCAGCATTTT. It codes for CASSFYSNQPQHF.